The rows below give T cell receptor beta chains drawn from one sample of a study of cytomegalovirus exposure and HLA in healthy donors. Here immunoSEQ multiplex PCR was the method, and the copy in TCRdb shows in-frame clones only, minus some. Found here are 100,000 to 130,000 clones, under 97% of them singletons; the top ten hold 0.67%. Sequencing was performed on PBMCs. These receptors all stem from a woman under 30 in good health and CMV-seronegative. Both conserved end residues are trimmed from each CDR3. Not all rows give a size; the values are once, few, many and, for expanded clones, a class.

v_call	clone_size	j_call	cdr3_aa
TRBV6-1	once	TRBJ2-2	ASSRQNTGELF
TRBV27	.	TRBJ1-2	ASRLQGATGYGYT
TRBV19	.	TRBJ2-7	ASSRDRPPYEQY
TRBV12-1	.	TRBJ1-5	ASTPEQGQGNQPQH
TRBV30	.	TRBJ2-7	AWSRDRGPEQY
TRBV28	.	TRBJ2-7	ASSLLGQGYEQY
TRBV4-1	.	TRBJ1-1	ASSQTTGSYNTEAF
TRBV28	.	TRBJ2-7	ASSQGHYEQY
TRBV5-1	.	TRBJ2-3	ASSNGLAGGPTDTQY
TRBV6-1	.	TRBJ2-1	ASGRDRNNEQF
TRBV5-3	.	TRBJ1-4	ARLGATNEKLF
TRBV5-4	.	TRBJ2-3	ASSRASGGSTDTQY
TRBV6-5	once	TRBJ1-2	ASSSLPTGTFYGYT
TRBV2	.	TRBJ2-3	ASSGLLDTDTQY
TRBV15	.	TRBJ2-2	ATSRVPAGTGYSTGELF
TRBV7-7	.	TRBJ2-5	AKDRDQETQY
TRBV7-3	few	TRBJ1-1	ASSLRGDRAEAF
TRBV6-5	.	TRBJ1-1	ASRPGQWFFGAF
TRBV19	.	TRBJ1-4	ASSISAANEKLF
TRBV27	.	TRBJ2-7	ASSLSLDSIYEQY
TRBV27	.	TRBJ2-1	ASSPDYNEQF
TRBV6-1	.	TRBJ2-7	ASSELTGRDSYEQY
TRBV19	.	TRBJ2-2	ATSLQLANTGELF
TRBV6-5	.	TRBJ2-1	ASTPAPTSYNEQF
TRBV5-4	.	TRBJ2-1	ASSPGGGSSYNEQF
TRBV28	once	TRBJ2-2	ASTLTGELF
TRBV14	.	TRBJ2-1	ASSQVLTNEQF